Listed below are T cell receptor beta chains from one sample, sequenced in a study of blood T cells in healthy people across ages. TCRdb ran MiXCR on the 5' RACE reads and lists one entry per CDR3 protein. Of some 1 million distinct CDR3 sequences in the sample, 40% to 55% were seen once. Sequenced material: blood. These receptors all stem from an older woman in good health. CDR3s include the opening cysteine and the closing phenylalanine or tryptophan. The D gene is left open where the match is weak. Part of the rows lack a size; the others show once, few, many or a class for expanded clones.

cdr3_nt: TGCAGTGCTATTACCGGGACTAGCGGAACAGATACGCAGTATTTT
cdr3_aa: CSAITGTSGTDTQYF
clone_size: .
d_call: TRBD2
j_call: TRBJ2-3
v_call: TRBV20-1

cdr3_nt: TGTGCCAGCAGCGTAGCCTTTTGGGAGGGCACCGGGGAGCTGTTTTTT
cdr3_aa: CASSVAFWEGTGELFF
clone_size: .
d_call: TRBD2
j_call: TRBJ2-2
v_call: TRBV9

cdr3_nt: TGTGCCAGCAGTCCCCGACAGGGCTCTGGCAAAAACATTCAGTACTTC
cdr3_aa: CASSPRQGSGKNIQYF
clone_size: .
d_call: TRBD1
j_call: TRBJ2-4
v_call: TRBV27

cdr3_nt: TGCAGTGCTAGTCCCAGCGGGCTGCCTTACGAGCAGTACTTC
cdr3_aa: CSASPSGLPYEQYF
clone_size: .
d_call: .
j_call: TRBJ2-7
v_call: TRBV20-1

cdr3_nt: TGTGCCAGCAGTTTAAGTCCCGAGCAGTACTTC
cdr3_aa: CASSLSPEQYF
clone_size: .
d_call: .
j_call: TRBJ2-7
v_call: TRBV12-3/TRBV12-4

cdr3_nt: TGTGCCAGCAGCCCTTTACTAGCTGGTGAGCAGTTCTTC
cdr3_aa: CASSPLLAGEQFF
clone_size: .
d_call: .
j_call: TRBJ2-1
v_call: TRBV3-1

cdr3_nt: TGTGCCAGCAGGGACGGGCTAGCTCCCAATCAGCCCCAGCATTTT
cdr3_aa: CASRDGLAPNQPQHF
clone_size: .
d_call: .
j_call: TRBJ1-5
v_call: TRBV6-1

cdr3_nt: TGTGCCAGCAGTTTAACAGGGGAAATAAACTATGGCTACACCTTC
cdr3_aa: CASSLTGEINYGYTF
clone_size: .
d_call: TRBD1
j_call: TRBJ1-2
v_call: TRBV12-3/TRBV12-4

cdr3_nt: TGTGCCAGCAGCCTCAGCGGCCCAAGCTCCTACGAGCAGTACTTC
cdr3_aa: CASSLSGPSSYEQYF
clone_size: once
d_call: .
j_call: TRBJ2-7
v_call: TRBV7-9

cdr3_nt: TGTGCCAGCAGCCAAGGGACTAGCGGGGCCTCGCGAACCCAGTACTTC
cdr3_aa: CASSQGTSGASRTQYF
clone_size: .
d_call: TRBD2
j_call: TRBJ2-5
v_call: TRBV4-2

cdr3_nt: TGTGCCAGCAGTTACGCCGGGGGACAGGAAACCTACGAGCAGTACTTC
cdr3_aa: CASSYAGGQETYEQYF
clone_size: .
d_call: TRBD1
j_call: TRBJ2-7
v_call: TRBV6-5

cdr3_nt: TGTGCCAGCAGCTTAGGGCGGGACAGCGCTCGTGGGGCCAACGTCCTGACTTTC
cdr3_aa: CASSLGRDSARGANVLTF
clone_size: few
d_call: .
j_call: TRBJ2-6
v_call: TRBV7-9

cdr3_nt: TGCAGTGTTAATTCCGGACCCCGGCCCTACGAGCAGTACTTC
cdr3_aa: CSVNSGPRPYEQYF
clone_size: .
d_call: .
j_call: TRBJ2-7
v_call: TRBV20-1

cdr3_nt: TGTGCCAGTAGTCTACGACAGGGCTACGATCAGTACTTC
cdr3_aa: CASSLRQGYDQYF
clone_size: .
d_call: TRBD1
j_call: TRBJ2-7
v_call: TRBV19

cdr3_nt: TGTGCCAGCAGTGTGGAAGACATTCAGTACTTC
cdr3_aa: CASSVEDIQYF
clone_size: .
d_call: .
j_call: TRBJ2-4
v_call: TRBV25-1